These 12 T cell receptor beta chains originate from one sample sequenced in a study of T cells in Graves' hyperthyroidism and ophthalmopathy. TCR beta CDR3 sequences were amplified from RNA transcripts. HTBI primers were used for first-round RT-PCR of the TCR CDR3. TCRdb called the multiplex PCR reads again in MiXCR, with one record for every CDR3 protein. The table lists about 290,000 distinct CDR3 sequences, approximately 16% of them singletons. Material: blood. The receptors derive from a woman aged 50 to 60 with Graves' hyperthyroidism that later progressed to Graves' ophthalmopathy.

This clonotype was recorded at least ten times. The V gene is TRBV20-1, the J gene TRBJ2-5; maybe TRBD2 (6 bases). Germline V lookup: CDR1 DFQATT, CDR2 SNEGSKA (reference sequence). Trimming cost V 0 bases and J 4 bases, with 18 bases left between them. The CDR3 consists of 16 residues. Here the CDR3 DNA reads TGCAGTGCTAGAGATTACTATCTTGGGACTTCAGAGACCCAGTACTTC. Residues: CSARDYYLGTSETQYF.

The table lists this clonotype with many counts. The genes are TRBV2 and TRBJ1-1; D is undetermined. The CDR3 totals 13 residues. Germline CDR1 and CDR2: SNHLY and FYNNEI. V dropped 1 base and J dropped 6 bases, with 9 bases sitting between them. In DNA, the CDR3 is TGTGCCAGCAGTGAAGGTGAAAAAGCTGAAGCTTTCTTT. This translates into CASSEGEKAEAFF.

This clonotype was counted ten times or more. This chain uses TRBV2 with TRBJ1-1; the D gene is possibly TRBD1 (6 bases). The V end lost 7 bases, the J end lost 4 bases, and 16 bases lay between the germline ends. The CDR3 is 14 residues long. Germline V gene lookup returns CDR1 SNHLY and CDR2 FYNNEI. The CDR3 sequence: CASIGGLLGTEAFF. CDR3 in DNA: TGTGCCAGCATCGGGGGGCTCTTGGGCACTGAAGCTTTCTTT.

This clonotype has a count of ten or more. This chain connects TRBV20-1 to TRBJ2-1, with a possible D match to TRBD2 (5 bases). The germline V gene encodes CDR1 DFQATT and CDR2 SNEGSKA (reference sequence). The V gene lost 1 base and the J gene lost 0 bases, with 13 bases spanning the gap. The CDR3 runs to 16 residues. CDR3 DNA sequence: TGCAGTGCTAGAGGGACCGGGGTGGCCTCCTACAATGAGCAGTTCTTC. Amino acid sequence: CSARGTGVASYNEQFF.

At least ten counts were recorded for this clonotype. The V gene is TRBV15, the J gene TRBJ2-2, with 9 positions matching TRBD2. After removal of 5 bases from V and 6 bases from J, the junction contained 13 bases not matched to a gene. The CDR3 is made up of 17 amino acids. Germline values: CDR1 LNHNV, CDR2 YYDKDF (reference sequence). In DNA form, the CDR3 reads TGTGCCACCAGCGGATTCACTAGCGGGTTTAACCCCGGGGAGCTGTTTTTT. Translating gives CATSGFTSGFNPGELFF. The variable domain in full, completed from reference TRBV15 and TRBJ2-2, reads DAMVIQNPRYQVTQFGKPVTLSCSQTLNHNVMYWYQQKSSQAPKLLFHYYDKDFNNEADTPDNFQSRRPNTSFCFLDIRSPGLGDTAMYLCATSGFTSGFNPGELFFGEGSRLTVL.

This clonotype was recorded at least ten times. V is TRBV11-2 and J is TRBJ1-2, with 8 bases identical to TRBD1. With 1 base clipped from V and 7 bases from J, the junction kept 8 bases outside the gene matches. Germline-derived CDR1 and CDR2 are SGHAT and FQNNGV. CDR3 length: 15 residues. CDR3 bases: TGTGCCAGCAGCTTAGTTTTAGGACAGGGAGCTGGCTACACCTTC. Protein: CASSLVLGQGAGYTF.

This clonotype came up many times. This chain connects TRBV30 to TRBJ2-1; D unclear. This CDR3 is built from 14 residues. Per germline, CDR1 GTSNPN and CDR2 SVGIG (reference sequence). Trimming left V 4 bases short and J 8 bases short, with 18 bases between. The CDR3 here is CAWMGQPAGYEQFF. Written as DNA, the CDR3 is TGTGCCTGGATGGGTCAACCCGCTGGGTATGAGCAGTTCTTC.

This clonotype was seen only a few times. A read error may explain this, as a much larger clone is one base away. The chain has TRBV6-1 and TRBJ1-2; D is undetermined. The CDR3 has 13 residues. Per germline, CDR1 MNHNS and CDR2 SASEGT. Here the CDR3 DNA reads TGTGTCAGCAGCGAATTACAGAACTATGGCTACACCTTC. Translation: CVSSELQNYGYTF.

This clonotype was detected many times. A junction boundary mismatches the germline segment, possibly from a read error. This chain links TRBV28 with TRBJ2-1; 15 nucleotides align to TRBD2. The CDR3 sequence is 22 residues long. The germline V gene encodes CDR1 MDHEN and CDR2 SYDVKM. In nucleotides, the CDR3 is TGTGCCAGCAGCCCCCAGGGGGGCGGACTAGCGGGAGGGCGGGGGTCCTTCAATGAGCAGTTCTTC. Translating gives CASSPQGGGLAGGRGSFNEQFF. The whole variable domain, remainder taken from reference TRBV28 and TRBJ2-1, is DVKVTQSSRYLVKRTGEKVFLECVQDMDHENMFWYRQDPGLGLRLIYFSYDVKMKEKGDIPEGYSVSREKKERFSLILESASTNQTSMYLCASSPQGGGLAGGRGSFNEQFFGPGTRLTVL.

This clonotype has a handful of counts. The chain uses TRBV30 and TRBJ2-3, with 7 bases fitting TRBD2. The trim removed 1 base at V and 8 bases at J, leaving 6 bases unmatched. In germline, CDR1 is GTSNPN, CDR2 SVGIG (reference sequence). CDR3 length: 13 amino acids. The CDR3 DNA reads TGTGCCTGGAGTGGATGGGGGGAGGGTACGCAGTATTTT. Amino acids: CAWSGWGEGTQYF.

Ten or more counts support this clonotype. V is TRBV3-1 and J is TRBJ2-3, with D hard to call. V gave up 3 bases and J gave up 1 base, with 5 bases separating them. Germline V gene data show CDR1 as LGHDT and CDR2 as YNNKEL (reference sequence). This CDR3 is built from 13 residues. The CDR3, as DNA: TGTGCCAGCAGCCAGCTAGGCACAGATACGCAGTATTTT. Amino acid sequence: CASSQLGTDTQYF.

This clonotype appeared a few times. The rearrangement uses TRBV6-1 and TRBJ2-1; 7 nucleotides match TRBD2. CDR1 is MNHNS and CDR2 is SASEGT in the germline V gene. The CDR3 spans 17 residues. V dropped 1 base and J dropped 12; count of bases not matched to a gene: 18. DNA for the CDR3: TGTGCCAGCAGTGAAGTTGTGGGAGGGCGTGGGGGGAGGGGGCAGTTCTTC. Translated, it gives CASSEVVGGRGGRGQFF.